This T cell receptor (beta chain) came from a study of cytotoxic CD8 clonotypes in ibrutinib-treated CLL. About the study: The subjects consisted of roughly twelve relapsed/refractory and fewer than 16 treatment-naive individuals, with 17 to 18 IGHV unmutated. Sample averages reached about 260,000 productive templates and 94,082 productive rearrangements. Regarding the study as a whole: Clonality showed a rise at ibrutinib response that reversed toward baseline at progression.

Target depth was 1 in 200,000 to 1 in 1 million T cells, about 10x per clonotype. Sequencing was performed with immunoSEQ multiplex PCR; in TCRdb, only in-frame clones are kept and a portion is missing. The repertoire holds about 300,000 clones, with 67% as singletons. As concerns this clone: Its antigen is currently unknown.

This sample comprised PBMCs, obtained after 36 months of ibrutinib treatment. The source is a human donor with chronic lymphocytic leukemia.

CDR3 sequence: CASSVGTGMDISGANVLTF. CDR3 bases: TGTGCCAGCAGCGTCGGGACAGGGATGGATATCTCTGGGGCCAACGTCCTGACTTTC. The chain has TRBV9 and TRBJ2-6, with 9 bases identical to TRBD1. The V gene's germline CDR1 is SGDLS and CDR2 YYNGEE. V shed 2 bases and J 0 bases; nucleotides not matched to a gene: 9. CDR3 length equals 19 residues.